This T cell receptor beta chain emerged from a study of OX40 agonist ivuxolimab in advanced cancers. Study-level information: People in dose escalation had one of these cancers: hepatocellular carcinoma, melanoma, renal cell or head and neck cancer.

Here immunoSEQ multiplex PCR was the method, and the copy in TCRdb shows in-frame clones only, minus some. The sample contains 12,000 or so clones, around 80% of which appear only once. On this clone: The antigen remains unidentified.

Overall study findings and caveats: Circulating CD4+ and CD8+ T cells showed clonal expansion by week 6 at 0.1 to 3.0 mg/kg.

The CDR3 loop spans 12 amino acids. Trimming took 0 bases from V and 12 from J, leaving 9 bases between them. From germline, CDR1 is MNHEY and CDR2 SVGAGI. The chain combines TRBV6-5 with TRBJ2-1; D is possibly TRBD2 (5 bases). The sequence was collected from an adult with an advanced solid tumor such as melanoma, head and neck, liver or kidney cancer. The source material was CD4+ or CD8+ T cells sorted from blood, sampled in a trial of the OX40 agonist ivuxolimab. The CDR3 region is CASSYSGVGQFF. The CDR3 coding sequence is TGTGCCAGCAGTTACTCGGGAGTAGGGCAGTTCTTC.